This T cell receptor (beta chain) comes out of a study of siplizumab effects on memory and regulatory T cells. Study-wide results and caveats: In unstimulated cells, naive T cells appeared more diverse than memory T cells and seemed major alloresponse contributors. Solely a minor proportion of alloreactive clones could be assigned to unstimulated subsets. No assignable naive or memory phenotype existed for roughly 75-96% of proliferating CD4+ or CD8+ clones. Siplizumab significantly reduced alloreactive sequences traceable to unstimulated CD4+ memory cells.

Clones were read by immunoSEQ multiplex PCR, and TCRdb kept only the in-frame ones, dropping some. The data show some 97,000 clones, more than 85% seen once. On this clone: Its antigen remains unidentified.

This CDR3 has 15 residues. V was cut by 6 bases and J by 1 base, with 13 bases left in between. Germline V gene data show CDR1 as SGHTA and CDR2 as FQGNSA. The sequencing input was CD4+ T cells sorted from blood. V usage is TRBV7-2 and J usage is TRBJ2-1, with D unresolved. The sequence came from a human donor in good health. Some clones in this sample may be carry-over from other donors' samples. For the CDR3, the DNA is TGTGCCAGCAGTTCAACTACCCTATCCTACAATGAGCAGTTCTTC. This translates into CASSSTTLSYNEQFF.